The TCR beta chain under discussion was sequenced for a study of T cell responses to AZD1222 COVID-19 vaccine. Study at large: Second doses were pooled across both intervals (about 4 or about 12 weeks). General study results and limits: Repertoire sampling was restricted to post-peak T cell response timepoints. CD4 TCRs linked to vaccination spanned spike, dominating at 160-218 and 743-854. Reports indicate that nearly half of spike-specific TCRs are directed at unmutated variant regions.

Deletions cut 6 bases from V and 3 bases from J, with 14 bases between. Germline CDR1 KGHSH, CDR2 LQKENI. The CDR3 contains 14 residues. The method was immunoSEQ multiplex PCR; TCRdb's version includes in-frame clones alone and lacks a portion of them. The sample records about 97,000 clones, about 90% being singletons. As for this clone: Antigen: not known.

Specimen: peripheral blood, collected on day 0 of AZD1222 vaccination. This sequence was found in an adult in good health. This chain joins TRBV18 and TRBJ1-2, with D hard to call. The CDR3, as DNA: TGTGCCAGCTCCCGGGAGGAGGGAGACTATGGCTACACCTTC. It translates to CASSREEGDYGYTF. The full variable domain, rest sourced from reference TRBV18 and TRBJ1-2, is NAGVMQNPRHLVRRRGQEARLRCSPMKGHSHVYWYRQLPEEGLKFMVYLQKENIIDESGMPKERFSAEFPKEGPSILRIQQVVRGDSAAYFCASSREEGDYGYTFGSGTRLTVV.